The 8 T cell receptor beta chains listed next were all sequenced from one sample in a study of blood T cell repertoires in COVID-19. Generated by immunoSEQ multiplex PCR, the TCRdb table keeps only in-frame clones and is missing some. Among approximately 170,000 clones, around four fifths were seen once, and the ten largest hold about 15%. Input material: peripheral blood. The receptor set was obtained from a woman in her seventies with COVID-19, enrolled during active disease.

This chain joins TRBV19 and TRBJ1-3; D remains unclear. Germline V CDR1 and CDR2: LNHDA, SQIVND (reference sequence). Trimming shortened V by 4 bases and J by 4 bases, and 14 bases separated the two germline ends. The CDR3 contains 15 residues. CDR3: CASSTTRASGNTIYF. The CDR3 bases are TGTGCCAGTAGTACAACGAGAGCTTCAGGAAACACCATATATTTT. Full variable domain (missing parts from reference TRBV19 and TRBJ1-3): DGGITQSPKYLFRKEGQNVTLSCEQNLNHDAMYWYRQDPGQGLRLIYYSQIVNDFQKGDIAEGYSVSREKKESFPLTVTSAQKNPTAFYLCASSTTRASGNTIYFGEGSWLTVV.

The chain combines TRBV5-5 with TRBJ1-5; possibly TRBD1 for D (5 bases). This CDR3 contains 15 residues. CDR1 and CDR2 from the germline V gene are SGHKS and YYEKEE (reference sequence). Trimming removed 0 bases from V and 3 bases from J, with 10 bases in between. The CDR3 reads CASSLAGGSNQPQHF. CDR3 DNA sequence: TGTGCCAGCAGCTTGGCCGGGGGGTCCAATCAGCCCCAGCATTTT.

The chain uses TRBV7-9 and TRBJ1-1; 9 bases are a match to TRBD1. Per the germline V gene, CDR1 is SEHNR and CDR2 is FQNEAQ (reference sequence). This CDR3 contains 15 residues. Trimming at V came to 3 bases and at J to 1 base, leaving 3 bases not matched to a gene. The CDR3 protein is CASSFPGQGNTEAFF. The CDR3, as DNA: TGTGCCAGCAGCTTCCCGGGACAGGGGAACACTGAAGCTTTCTTT.

The chain has TRBV9 and TRBJ2-1; TRBD2 agrees at 12 bases. This CDR3 has 16 amino acids. The V and J ends lost 0 bases and 8 bases, in that order; junction bases with no gene match: 6. Germline CDR1 reads SGDLS; CDR2 reads YYNGEE. The CDR3 nucleotides are TGTGCCAGCAGCGTAGGTGGACTAGCGGGGTTCTATGAGCAGTTCTTC. Its translation: CASSVGGLAGFYEQFF. The full variable domain, its missing parts supplied by reference TRBV9 and TRBJ2-1, is DSGVTQTPKHLITATGQRVTLRCSPRSGDLSVYWYQQSLDQGLQFLIQYYNGEERAKGNILERFSAQQFPDLHSELNLSSLELGDSALYFCASSVGGLAGFYEQFFGPGTRLTVL.

The chain combines TRBV30 with TRBJ1-2; 9 bases line up with TRBD1. The CDR3 has 14 amino acids. Germline V gene data show CDR1 as GTSNPN and CDR2 as SVGIG (reference sequence). J gave up 6 bases and V 0 bases, and 5 bases lay outside the gene matches. The CDR3 is CAWSVDGTGNGYTF. The CDR3 nucleotides are TGTGCCTGGAGTGTCGACGGGACAGGGAATGGCTACACCTTC.

The rearrangement joins TRBV14 to TRBJ2-7; D may be TRBD1 (5 bases). Germline V gives CDR1 SGHDN, CDR2 FVKESK. This CDR3 spans 13 amino acids. Trimming shortened V by 0 bases and J by 7 bases, and 10 bases separated the two germline ends. This CDR3 reads CASSQEPGQEQYF. As DNA, the CDR3 is TGTGCCAGCAGCCAAGAACCAGGGCAGGAGCAGTACTTC.

This rearrangement joins TRBV30 to TRBJ2-5; D is unclear. Germline CDR1 and CDR2: GTSNPN and SVGIG (reference sequence). Trimming took off 5 bases at V and 1 base at J, with 11 bases between the two ends. The CDR3 runs 13 residues. CDR3 in amino acids: CAWQYSRQETQYF. For the CDR3, the DNA is TGTGCCTGGCAATACTCTCGCCAAGAGACCCAGTACTTC. Full variable domain (remainder filled in from reference TRBV30 and TRBJ2-5): SQTIHQWPATLVQPVGSPLSLECTVEGTSNPNLYWYRQAAGRGLQLLFYSVGIGQISSEVPQNLSASRPQDRQFILSSKKLLLSDSGFYLCAWQYSRQETQYFGPGTRLLVL.

Here the CDR3 reads CASSLLPGNYGYTF. CDR3 nucleotide sequence: TGTGCCAGCAGCCTCCTGCCAGGGAACTATGGCTACACCTTC. The rearrangement joins TRBV11-2 to TRBJ1-2, with D perhaps matching TRBD1 (5 bases). This CDR3 spans 14 amino acids. The V gene lost 5 bases and the J gene lost 2 bases, with 12 bases spanning the gap. The germline CDR1 and CDR2 sequences are SGHAT and FQNNGV.